The 30 T cell receptor beta chains reported below all come from one sample, sequenced in a study of blood T cell repertoires in COVID-19. Assay: immunoSEQ multiplex PCR; the TCRdb copy retains only in-frame clones and omits some. The data contain just under 20,000 clones, 85% to 90% of them seen just once; the ten biggest clones take up 11%. The specimen was peripheral blood. The receptors shown here come from a human donor in a cohort sampled during active COVID-19.

A word on this clone: An end of the junction differs from the germline gene, which may be a read error. The rearrangement joins TRBV14 to TRBJ1-2, with D possibly matching TRBD1 (5 bases). This CDR3 has 16 residues. Germline V CDR1 and CDR2: SGHDN, FVKESK. The CDR3: CASSQDLAPFSRGCTF. The CDR3 nucleotides read TGTGCCAGCAGCCAAGATCTTGCCCCTTTTTCTAGGGGCTGCACCTTC.

The CDR3 region is CASSLTQGLEGYTF. In DNA form, the CDR3 reads TGCGCCAGCAGCTTAACCCAGGGGTTAGAGGGCTACACCTTC. The chain has TRBV5-1 and TRBJ1-2; tentatively, D is TRBD1 (6 bases). The length of the CDR3 is 14 residues. The ends were cut back, 2 bases at V and 8 bases at J, with 16 bases in the middle. Germline V gives CDR1 SGHRS, CDR2 YFSETQ. The full variable domain, with the rest looked up from reference TRBV5-1 and TRBJ1-2, is KAGVTQTPRYLIKTRGQQVTLSCSPISGHRSVSWYQQTPGQGLQFLFEYFSETQRNKGNFPGRFSGRQFSNSRSEMNVSTLELGDSALYLCASSLTQGLEGYTFGSGTRLTVV.

This sequence joins TRBV27 and TRBJ2-7, with 7 bases matching TRBD1. V trimming: 9 bases; J trimming: 2 bases; junction bases outside the gene matches: 13. CDR1 is MNHEY, CDR2 SMNVEV, per germline (reference sequence). The CDR3 runs 15 residues. Here the CDR3 DNA reads TGTGCCAGTAGTGTGGGGACAGCGTTTCCCTACGAGCAGTACTTC. It specifies CASSVGTAFPYEQYF.

The CDR3 spells CASSLGRGSSYEQYF. The CDR3 DNA reads as TGTGCCAGCAGCTTGGGGCGGGGGAGCTCCTACGAGCAGTACTTC. The V and J genes are TRBV5-4 and TRBJ2-7, with 7 bases fitting TRBD2. CDR3 length equals 15 residues. Germline V lookup: CDR1 SGHNT, CDR2 YYREEE (reference sequence). Trimming took 0 bases from V and 0 from J; bases not matched to a gene: 3. Supplemented by reference TRBV5-4 and TRBJ2-7, the full variable domain reads ETGVTQSPTHLIKTRGQQVTLRCSSQSGHNTVSWYQQALGQGPQFIFQYYREEENGRGNFPPRFSGLQFPNYSSELNVNALELDDSALYLCASSLGRGSSYEQYFGPGTRLTVT.

This chain links TRBV7-9 with TRBJ1-5; 9 nucleotides line up with TRBD1. Unmatched junction bases numbered 9, after V lost 6 bases and J lost 6 bases. The CDR3 has 15 residues. CDR1 is SEHNR and CDR2 is FQNEAQ in the germline V gene (reference sequence). The CDR3 DNA reads TGTGCCAGCAGTCCCGGGACAGGGCGAGGTCAGCCCCAGCATTTT. Amino acid sequence: CASSPGTGRGQPQHF. The full variable domain, with the rest looked up from reference TRBV7-9 and TRBJ1-5, is DTGVSQNPRHKITKRGQNVTFRCDPISEHNRLYWYRQTLGQGPEFLTYFQNEAQLEKSRLLSDRFSAERPKGSFSTLEIQRTEQGDSAMYLCASSPGTGRGQPQHFGDGTRLSIL.

The chain recombines TRBV14 with TRBJ1-1; D unresolved. Germline values: CDR1 SGHDN, CDR2 FVKESK. The CDR3 contains 13 residues. V lost 6 bases and J 5 bases, leaving 13 bases between the germline ends. CDR3 sequence reads: CASSTGWGTEAFF. Here the CDR3 DNA reads TGTGCCAGCAGTACGGGGTGGGGAACTGAAGCTTTCTTT.

The chain uses TRBV3-1 (or the pseudogene TRBV3-2) and TRBJ2-7, with 8 bases fitting TRBD2. Trimming cost V 4 bases and J 4 bases; bases outside gene matches: 6. This CDR3 contains 14 residues. Germline lookup yields CDR1 LGHDT and CDR2 YNNKEL (reference sequence). In nucleotides, the CDR3 is TGTGCCAGCAGCCCCCGGGGGGGCCGGTACGAGCAGTACTTC. Translated, it gives CASSPRGGRYEQYF.

This clone has a single count. The chain joins TRBV11-3 to TRBJ2-7, with D possibly being TRBD1 (6 bases). With 4 bases removed from V and 3 bases from J, the gap between germline ends came to 10 bases. The germline gives CDR1 SGHNT, CDR2 YENEEA. This CDR3 has 13 amino acids. The CDR3 here is CASSSGVGYEQYF. The CDR3 bases are TGTGCCAGCAGCTCAGGGGTCGGCTACGAGCAGTACTTC.

The rearrangement uses TRBV30 and TRBJ2-3; no reliable D call. The CDR3 sequence is 11 residues long. CDR1 and CDR2 (germline): GTSNPN, SVGIG (reference sequence). V lost 0 bases to trimming and J lost 5 bases, with 3 bases between them. CDR3 region: CAWSVLDTQYF. The DNA for the CDR3 is TGTGCCTGGAGTGTACTAGATACGCAGTATTTT.

A note on this clone: At one of its ends the junction is not consistent with the germline gene, which may arise from a read error. This rearrangement joins TRBV2 to TRBJ2-7, with TRBD1 matching over 8 bases. Germline V gives CDR1 SNHLY, CDR2 FYNNEI. The CDR3 totals 15 residues. CDR3 in DNA: TGTGCCAGCACTGAAGCGGGTCAGGGGGCACGCGAGCAGTACTTC. The encoded protein is CASTEAGQGAREQYF.

V gene TRBV3-1 (or the pseudogene TRBV3-2) combines with J gene TRBJ2-5; D possibly corresponds to TRBD1 (6 bases). The CDR3 is 15 amino acids. Trimming left V 1 base short and J 5 bases short, with 14 bases between. Germline V CDR1 and CDR2: LGHDT, YNNKEL (reference sequence). This chain's CDR3 is CASSQGAGVGETQYF. The CDR3 coding sequence is TGTGCCAGCAGCCAAGGCGCAGGGGTTGGGGAGACCCAGTACTTC.

The chain links TRBV6-1 to TRBJ1-2; D call uncertain. V was trimmed by 2 bases and J by 7 bases, leaving 11 bases between them. Looked up from germline, CDR1 is MNHNS and CDR2 is SASEGT. CDR3 size: 13 residues. CDR3 bases: TGTGCCAGCAGTGAATTATGGGGAGGTGGCTACACCTTC. Translated, it gives CASSELWGGGYTF.

This chain links TRBV2 with TRBJ1-2; D may be TRBD1 (5 bases). Germline V gene sequence: CDR1 SNHLY, CDR2 FYNNEI. V gave up 6 bases and J gave up 8 bases, with 16 bases separating them. The CDR3 extends over 13 amino acids. The CDR3 bases are TGTGCCAGCAGGGAGGGCAGGGAGAACGGCTACACCTTC. It is translated as CASREGRENGYTF.

The V gene is TRBV19, the J gene TRBJ2-1, with TRBD2 matching over 9 bases. V trimming: 3 bases; J trimming: 6 bases; junction bases outside the gene matches: 6. Germline V CDR1 and CDR2: LNHDA, SQIVND (reference sequence). The CDR3 sequence is 15 residues long. The DNA for the CDR3 is TGTGCCAGTAGTATTTCTAGCGGGGACCTCAATGAGCAGTTCTTC. It codes for CASSISSGDLNEQFF.

V and J are TRBV6-2 or TRBV6-3 and TRBJ1-2; 10 bases are a match to TRBD1. Trimming cost V 2 bases and J 6 bases; bases outside gene matches: 6. CDR1 and CDR2 from the germline V gene are MNHEY and SVGEGT. The CDR3 runs 15 residues. The CDR3 bases are TGTGCCAGCAGTTACAGGGGACAGGGGACAAATGGCTACACCTTC. It encodes CASSYRGQGTNGYTF.

J is TRBJ2-2 and V is TRBV11-2, with 10 bases that match TRBD2. Germline loops: CDR1 SGHAT, CDR2 FQNNGV. V trimming: 1 base; J trimming: 6 bases; junction bases outside the gene matches: 2. This CDR3 has 15 residues. The CDR3 DNA reads TGTGCCAGCAGCTTAGGACTAGCGGGTGCCGGGGAGCTGTTTTTT. This translates into CASSLGLAGAGELFF.

In its sample, this clone was seen a few times. The chain combines TRBV19 with TRBJ1-5, with 10 bases fitting TRBD1. The CDR3 covers 15 residues. Germline CDR1 and CDR2: LNHDA and SQIVND (reference sequence). Losses at the gene ends were 8 bases for V and 1 base for J; bases not matched to a gene: 5. CDR3 loop: CASDRGLRSNQPQHF. The CDR3 nucleotides read TGTGCCAGTGACAGGGGGCTACGGAGCAATCAGCCCCAGCATTTT. The whole variable domain, filled in from reference TRBV19 and TRBJ1-5, reads DGGITQSPKYLFRKEGQNVTLSCEQNLNHDAMYWYRQDPGQGLRLIYYSQIVNDFQKGDIAEGYSVSREKKESFPLTVTSAQKNPTAFYLCASDRGLRSNQPQHFGDGTRLSIL.

This chain joins TRBV18 and TRBJ1-1; D remains ambiguous. The CDR3 sequence is 14 residues long. Deletions cut 6 bases from V and 1 base from J, with 12 bases between. Germline-derived CDR1 and CDR2 are KGHSH and LQKENI. The DNA of the CDR3 is TGTGCCAGCTCCGCGAACACGGGGAACACTGAAGCTTTCTTT. Translation gives CASSANTGNTEAFF.

The chain recombines TRBV4-1 with TRBJ2-3; D uncertain. V was pared by 1 base and J by 5 bases, with 7 bases between. Germline-derived CDR1 and CDR2 are MGHRA and YSYEKL. This CDR3 has 13 residues. In DNA, the CDR3 is TGCGCCAGCAGCCAAGGGGCCAAAGATACGCAGTATTTT. Translating gives CASSQGAKDTQYF.

The chain combines TRBV5-1 with TRBJ1-2; 9 bases fit TRBD1. The CDR3 has 16 residues. V lost 4 bases to trimming and J lost 7 bases; unmatched junction nucleotides: 14. Germline values: CDR1 SGHRS, CDR2 YFSETQ. The CDR3 reads CASSPNRRQGGSGYTF. Written as DNA, the CDR3 is TGCGCCAGCAGCCCCAATCGAAGACAGGGGGGCAGTGGCTACACCTTC.

V and J are TRBV2 and TRBJ1-3; 8 bases line up with TRBD1. This CDR3 has 17 amino acids. The germline V gene has CDR1 SNHLY and CDR2 FYNNEI. With 4 bases clipped from V and 4 bases from J, the junction kept 12 bases outside the gene matches. CDR3 bases: TGTGCCAGCAGTGCAACAGACAGGGGTTGGGCGGGAAACACCATATATTTT. Protein sequence: CASSATDRGWAGNTIYF.

The chain has TRBV20-1 and TRBJ2-1, with D unclear. Trimming pared 6 bases from V and 4 bases from J, leaving 7 bases between. CDR1 DFQATT and CDR2 SNEGSKA come from the germline V gene (reference sequence). The CDR3 has 11 amino acids. The CDR3, as DNA: TGCAGTGCGGAAGCGTACAATGAGCAGTTCTTC. This codes for CSAEAYNEQFF.

This rearrangement joins TRBV10-2 to TRBJ1-3; maybe TRBD1 (6 bases). Germline V lookup: CDR1 WSHSY, CDR2 SAAADI. CDR3 length: 15 amino acids. Trimming took 7 bases from V and 2 from J, leaving 15 bases between them. This CDR3 reads CASTLTGSTGNTIYF. The CDR3, as DNA: TGCGCCAGCACCCTAACAGGGTCCACTGGAAACACCATATATTTT.

V is TRBV5-5 and J is TRBJ2-2, with D hard to call. Germline loops: CDR1 SGHKS, CDR2 YYEKEE (reference sequence). V was pared by 0 bases and J by 7 bases, with 13 bases between. The CDR3 runs to 15 residues. The CDR3 DNA reads TGTGCCAGCAGCTTGGTAACCGTCATGAGCGGGGAGCTGTTTTTT. Amino acid sequence: CASSLVTVMSGELFF.

The rearrangement uses TRBV27 and TRBJ2-7; weak D call: TRBD1 (5 bases). The CDR3 consists of 13 residues. Trimming shortened V by 4 bases and J by 5 bases, and 12 bases separated the two germline ends. Germline CDR1 MNHEY, CDR2 SMNVEV (reference sequence). DNA for the CDR3: TGTGCCAGCAGTTCCAGGGCGGTCGACGAGCAGTACTTC. As protein: CASSSRAVDEQYF.

V is TRBV12-3 or TRBV12-4 and J is TRBJ1-2; TRBD1 matches 9 bases. The V and J ends lost 6 bases and 6 bases, in that order; junction bases with no gene match: 5. This CDR3 is built from 13 residues. The CDR3 reads CASRGTGNNGYTF. CDR3 DNA: TGTGCCAGCAGGGGGACAGGGAACAATGGCTACACCTTC.

The V gene is TRBV19, the J gene TRBJ1-1; 8 bases are shared with TRBD1. The CDR3 consists of 15 residues. Germline V gene sequence: CDR1 LNHDA, CDR2 SQIVND (reference sequence). With 7 bases clipped from V and 4 bases from J, the junction kept 11 bases outside the gene matches. CDR3 loop: CASTQGQGRITEAFF. The DNA for the CDR3 is TGTGCCAGTACCCAAGGACAGGGAAGAATCACTGAAGCTTTCTTT.

The chain is built from TRBV19 and TRBJ1-1, with 12 bases that match TRBD1. Germline lookup yields CDR1 LNHDA and CDR2 SQIVND (reference sequence). V was clipped by 7 bases and J by 6 bases; unmatched bases: 9. This CDR3 comprises 15 residues. DNA for the CDR3: TGTGCCAGTATCGACCCGGGACAGGGGGCGTCTGAAGCTTTCTTT. Protein sequence: CASIDPGQGASEAFF.

The chain has TRBV30 and TRBJ2-2, with a weak D call TRBD2 (6 bases). Germline V lookup: CDR1 GTSNPN, CDR2 SVGIG (reference sequence). V was shortened by 2 bases and J by 6 bases, with 13 bases between the two germline ends. The CDR3 extends over 14 amino acids. This chain's CDR3 is CAWSPGGYSGELFF. The CDR3 region has the DNA TGTGCCTGGAGTCCCGGAGGGTATTCCGGGGAGCTGTTTTTT.

The V and J genes are TRBV5-4 and TRBJ2-3; 7 nucleotides line up with TRBD1. Trimming removed 4 bases from V and 4 bases from J; junction bases left unmatched: 6. This CDR3 contains 14 residues. The V gene's germline CDR1 is SGHNT and CDR2 YYREEE (reference sequence). The CDR3 nucleotides read TGTGCCAGCAGCATAGACAGGGTCGCAGATACGCAGTATTTT. Protein: CASSIDRVADTQYF. The full variable domain, completed using reference TRBV5-4 and TRBJ2-3, is ETGVTQSPTHLIKTRGQQVTLRCSSQSGHNTVSWYQQALGQGPQFIFQYYREEENGRGNFPPRFSGLQFPNYSSELNVNALELDDSALYLCASSIDRVADTQYFGPGTRLTVL.